A selection of T cell receptor beta chains follows, all from one sample in a study of T cell repertoires in chronic hepatitis B. The table came from immunoSEQ multiplex PCR; TCRdb's copy has only in-frame clones and leaves some out. In the table there are around 210 clones, just over 65% of which are singletons. The sample was HBV polymerase (pol387) epitope-specific CD8+ T cells from PBMCs. Receptor source: a human donor with chronic hepatitis B virus infection. The conserved cysteine and the conserved F or W are not part of the CDR3 here.

>TRBJ1-1|TRBV5-1
ASSLAGFTEAF
>TRBJ2-1|TRBV9
ASSSEPSGPTADEQF
>TRBJ2-7|TRBV29-1
SVEDGGSSSYEQY
>TRBJ2-7|TRBV2
ASEVERGEQY